This note documents a single TCR beta chain sequence. Its antigen is not identified. Researchers ran the PCR with 60 Vbeta and 13 Jbeta primers. Profiled with immunoSEQ multiplex PCR; TCRdb holds only in-frame clones, not every one. The sample yields around 99,000 clones, approximately 80% seen once. This entry belongs to a study of cytomegalovirus exposure and HLA in healthy donors. Study findings and constraints: Among TCR beta chains, those listed as cytomegalovirus-associated numbered under 200. Diagnosis of cytomegalovirus status made by the classifier reportedly showed high specificity and sensitivity.

The clonotype originates from a man aged 35-49 years in good health and CMV-seronegative. Sequenced input: PBMCs.

CDR3 protein: CSVPGQGGETQYF. In DNA form, the CDR3 reads TGCAGCGTCCCTGGACAGGGGGGAGAGACCCAGTACTTC. V is TRBV29-1 and J is TRBJ2-5, with 10 bases that match TRBD1. J gave up 4 bases and V 6 bases, and 5 bases lay outside the gene matches. There are 13 residues in the CDR3. Germline-derived CDR1 and CDR2 are SQVTM and ANQGSEA.